This T cell receptor (beta chain) derives from a study of T cell clones after liver transplantation. V was shortened by 3 bases and J by 5 bases, with 20 bases between the two germline ends. CDR3 length equals 17 residues. Germline assignment: CDR1 SGHAT and CDR2 FQNNGV. Data came from immunoSEQ multiplex PCR; TCRdb stores just in-frame clones and leaves some out. The data contain about 75,000 clones, approximately 81% of them seen just once; the ten biggest clones take up 2.1%. This material consisted of CD4+ T cells from blood, taken less than 50 months after liver transplant. This chain links TRBV11-2 with TRBJ2-1, with D possibly TRBD2 on 6 matching bases. This receptor was obtained from a human patient who received a liver transplant. Some T cells may be supplied by the graft donor. This CDR3 reads CASSFELASWYNNEQFF. DNA of the CDR3: TGTGCCAGCAGCTTCGAACTAGCTTCATGGTACAACAATGAGCAGTTCTTC. Combining the CDR3 with reference TRBV11-2 and TRBJ2-1 gives the whole variable domain EAGVAQSPRYKIIEKRQSVAFWCNPISGHATLYWYQQILGQGPKLLIQFQNNGVVDDSQLPKDRFSAERLKGVDSTLKIQPAKLEDSAVYLCASSFELASWYNNEQFFGPGTRLTVL.